This TCR beta chain originates from a study of cytomegalovirus exposure and HLA in healthy donors. At the level of the study: An early data release held about 85 million unique TCRs from HLA-typed donors.

Each donor was healthy, and each was a bone marrow donor. Both 60 Vbeta primers and 13 Jbeta primers went into the PCR. The method was immunoSEQ multiplex PCR; TCRdb's version includes in-frame clones alone and lacks a portion of them. The sample has 180,000 or so clones; 65% to 85% are singletons. The ends lost 2 bases at V and 4 bases at J; junction bases unmatched: 6. The V gene's germline CDR1 is KGHSH and CDR2 LQKENI. The CDR3 has 16 residues. Study-level points and caveats: HLA restriction was apparent for most CMV-associated TCR beta chains in a later analysis. Several of the most significant clusters were apparently associated with common viral pathogens in a later analysis.

With regard to this clone: The target antigen is unknown.

Material for sequencing was PBMCs. The TCR comes from a woman aged 45-60 years in good health and CMV-seropositive. This sequence joins TRBV18 and TRBJ2-1, with 9 bases lining up with TRBD2. For the CDR3, the DNA is TGTGCCAGCTCACCATGGGAGCGGGGGGCGTACAATGAGCAGTTCTTC. Translation: CASSPWERGAYNEQFF.